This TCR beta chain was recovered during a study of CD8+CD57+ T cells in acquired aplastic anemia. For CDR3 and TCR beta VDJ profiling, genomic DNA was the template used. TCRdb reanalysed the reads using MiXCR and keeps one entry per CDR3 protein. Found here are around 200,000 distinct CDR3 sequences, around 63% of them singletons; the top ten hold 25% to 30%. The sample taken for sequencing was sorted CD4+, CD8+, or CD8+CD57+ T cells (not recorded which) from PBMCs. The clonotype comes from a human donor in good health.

CDR3 loop: CSARSLDSPNTEAFF. The CDR3 DNA sequence: TGCAGTGCTAGATCTTTAGACAGTCCGAACACTGAAGCTTTCTTT. This chain links TRBV20-1 with TRBJ1-1, with a tentative D call TRBD1 (5 bases). The length of the CDR3 is 15 residues. V lost 2 bases and J 1 base, leaving 14 bases between the germline ends. Per germline, CDR1 DFQATT and CDR2 SNEGSKA (reference sequence).